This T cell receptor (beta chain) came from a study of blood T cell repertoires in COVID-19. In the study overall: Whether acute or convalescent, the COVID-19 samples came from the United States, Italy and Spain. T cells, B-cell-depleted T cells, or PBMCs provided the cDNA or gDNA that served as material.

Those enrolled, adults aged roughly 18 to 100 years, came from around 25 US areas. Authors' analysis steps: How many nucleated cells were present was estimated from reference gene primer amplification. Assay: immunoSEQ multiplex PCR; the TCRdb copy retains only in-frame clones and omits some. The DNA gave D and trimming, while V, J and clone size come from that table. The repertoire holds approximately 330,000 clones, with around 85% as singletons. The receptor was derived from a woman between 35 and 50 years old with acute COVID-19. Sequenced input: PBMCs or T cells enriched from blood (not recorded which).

The DNA for the CDR3 is TGTGCCAGCAGCCTGTTCTCAGGGAACACTGAAGCTTTCTTT. It codes for CASSLFSGNTEAFF. The rearrangement uses TRBV5-6 and TRBJ1-1; D is uncertain. The CDR3 runs 14 residues. Per the germline V gene, CDR1 is SGHDT and CDR2 is YYEEEE. V dropped 4 bases and J dropped 1 base, with 11 bases sitting between them.